A selection of T cell receptor beta chains follows, all from one sample in a study of Graves' ophthalmopathy and Graves' hyperthyroidism. One entry per CDR3 protein, called by TCRdb with MiXCR from the multiplex PCR reads. The sample consists of 150,000 to 200,000 distinct CDR3 sequences, 39% of them appearing once. The sequencing sample was made of peripheral blood. The origin of the receptors is a man aged 30 to 45 with Graves' ophthalmopathy. The CDR3 runs from the conserved cysteine through the conserved F or W. The D gene is left open where the match is weak. Clone size is not always given. Where it is, it says once, few, many or a class for expanded clones.

D gene: TRBD2; clone size: many; V gene: TRBV5-1; J gene: TRBJ2-7; CDR3 DNA: TGCGCCAGCAGCTTGTCGGGGGGGCGCTCCTACGAGCAGTACTTC; CDR3 protein: CASSLSGGRSYEQYF
D gene: .; clone size: many; V gene: TRBV28; J gene: TRBJ1-5; CDR3 DNA: TGTGCCAGCATCCACCAGGGGTTTCATCAGCCCCAGCATTTT; CDR3 protein: CASIHQGFHQPQHF
D gene: .; clone size: many; V gene: TRBV7-8; J gene: TRBJ1-5; CDR3 DNA: TGTGCCAGCAGCTTAGCGGGGACGGGGGGGAGCAATCAGCCCCAGCATTTT; CDR3 protein: CASSLAGTGGSNQPQHF
D gene: .; clone size: .; V gene: TRBV29-1; J gene: TRBJ2-2; CDR3 DNA: TGCAGCGTTGAGGGCAGGGAGGCGAACAACGGGGAGCTGTTTTTT; CDR3 protein: CSVEGREANNGELFF
D gene: .; clone size: few; V gene: TRBV2; J gene: TRBJ1-1; CDR3 DNA: TGTGCCAGCGATGACCCTGACCCACCTCCTGAAGCTTTCTTT; CDR3 protein: CASDDPDPPPEAFF
D gene: .; clone size: .; V gene: TRBV9; J gene: TRBJ1-6; CDR3 DNA: TGTGCCAGCAGCGCCCCAGGGGTGAATTCACCCCTCCACTTT; CDR3 protein: CASSAPGVNSPLHF
D gene: .; clone size: .; V gene: TRBV2; J gene: TRBJ2-7; CDR3 DNA: TGTGCCAGCAGAGAACACAGGGACTCCTACGAGCAGTACTTC; CDR3 protein: CASREHRDSYEQYF
D gene: .; clone size: .; V gene: TRBV12-3/TRBV12-4; J gene: TRBJ1-1; CDR3 DNA: TGTGCCAGCAGTCCGGACGCTGAAGCTTTCTTT; CDR3 protein: CASSPDAEAFF
D gene: .; clone size: .; V gene: TRBV13; J gene: TRBJ2-7; CDR3 DNA: TGTGCCAGCAGCGCGGCCCGAGGGAACCCGGGAGAGCAGTACTTC; CDR3 protein: CASSAARGNPGEQYF
D gene: .; clone size: many; V gene: TRBV7-2; J gene: TRBJ1-6; CDR3 DNA: TGTGCCAGCAGCTCCCGGACAGTCTCCTCCTATAATTCACCCCTCCACTTT; CDR3 protein: CASSSRTVSSYNSPLHF
D gene: TRBD2; clone size: .; V gene: TRBV7-3; J gene: TRBJ2-5; CDR3 DNA: TGTGCCAGCAGCCCTAGCGGGAGAAAGACCCAGTACTTC; CDR3 protein: CASSPSGRKTQYF
D gene: TRBD1; clone size: many; V gene: TRBV28; J gene: TRBJ2-7; CDR3 DNA: TGTGCCAGCAGTTTGGGGACAGGGCGAAGCTCCTACGAGCAGTACTTC; CDR3 protein: CASSLGTGRSSYEQYF
D gene: .; clone size: .; V gene: TRBV2; J gene: TRBJ2-7; CDR3 DNA: TGTGCCAGCAGTGGCGACTACTACGAGCAGTACTTC; CDR3 protein: CASSGDYYEQYF
D gene: .; clone size: .; V gene: TRBV6-5; J gene: TRBJ1-1; CDR3 DNA: TGTGCCAGCAGTTACTCATGGCAGAGCCTAACGAACACTGAAGCTTTCTTT; CDR3 protein: CASSYSWQSLTNTEAFF
D gene: .; clone size: .; V gene: TRBV7-2; J gene: TRBJ2-7; CDR3 DNA: TGTGCCAGCAGCCTTGGCGGCCAACGAAGAGTATACGAGCAGTACTTC; CDR3 protein: CASSLGGQRRVYEQYF
D gene: TRBD1; clone size: .; V gene: TRBV20-1; J gene: TRBJ1-6; CDR3 DNA: TGCAGTGCATCCGATGGAGGGGGCGGTAATTCACCCCTCCACTTT; CDR3 protein: CSASDGGGGNSPLHF
D gene: TRBD2; clone size: many; V gene: TRBV20-1; J gene: TRBJ2-7; CDR3 DNA: TGCAGTGCTCGAACCAGACGTAGCGGGAGGGCCTTTTACGAGCAGTACTTC; CDR3 protein: CSARTRRSGRAFYEQYF
D gene: TRBD2; clone size: many; V gene: TRBV20-1; J gene: TRBJ2-4; CDR3 DNA: TGCAGTGCTAGAGATTCCCTTCTAGCGGGAGCCACGAATGCCAAAAACATTCAGTACTTC; CDR3 protein: CSARDSLLAGATNAKNIQYF
D gene: .; clone size: many; V gene: TRBV12-5; J gene: TRBJ2-5; CDR3 DNA: TGTGCTAGTGGATCCTGGGGGTACCAAGAGACCCAGTACTTC; CDR3 protein: CASGSWGYQETQYF
D gene: .; clone size: .; V gene: TRBV19; J gene: TRBJ1-1; CDR3 DNA: TGTGCCAGTGTAGCAATTGGGAACACTGAAGCTTTCTTT; CDR3 protein: CASVAIGNTEAFF
D gene: .; clone size: many; V gene: TRBV7-2; J gene: TRBJ1-1; CDR3 DNA: TGTGCCAGCAGCCCCCTTTCGGGGAACACTGAAGCTTTCTTT; CDR3 protein: CASSPLSGNTEAFF
D gene: .; clone size: many; V gene: TRBV12-3/TRBV12-4; J gene: TRBJ1-6; CDR3 DNA: TGTGCCAGCAGTTTAATTCGATTGTCACCCCTCCACTTT; CDR3 protein: CASSLIRLSPLHF
D gene: TRBD1; clone size: many; V gene: TRBV20-1; J gene: TRBJ2-5; CDR3 DNA: TGCAGTGCTAAGCCGGGACAGGGTCATGAGACCCAGTACTTC; CDR3 protein: CSAKPGQGHETQYF
D gene: TRBD1; clone size: .; V gene: TRBV6-1; J gene: TRBJ2-2; CDR3 DNA: TGTGCCAGCGGACAGGCGAACACCGGGGAGCTGTTTTTT; CDR3 protein: CASGQANTGELFF
D gene: TRBD1; clone size: many; V gene: TRBV19; J gene: TRBJ2-5; CDR3 DNA: TGTGCCAGTAGTACCGTCGCCGGGACAGGGGCAGAGACCCAGTACTTC; CDR3 protein: CASSTVAGTGAETQYF
D gene: .; clone size: many; V gene: TRBV7-2; J gene: TRBJ1-2; CDR3 DNA: TGTGCCAGCAGCTCGGGGGGTAGGGCTTCTGGCTACACCTTC; CDR3 protein: CASSSGGRASGYTF
D gene: .; clone size: many; V gene: TRBV30; J gene: TRBJ2-5; CDR3 DNA: TGTGCCTGGAGTACGGGGGCGCAAGAGACCCAGTACTTC; CDR3 protein: CAWSTGAQETQYF
D gene: TRBD1; clone size: few; V gene: TRBV12-3/TRBV12-4; J gene: TRBJ1-5; CDR3 DNA: TGTGCCAGCAGCGGGGACAGTTGGAGCAATCAGCCCCAGCATTTT; CDR3 protein: CASSGDSWSNQPQHF
D gene: .; clone size: .; V gene: TRBV12-3/TRBV12-4; J gene: TRBJ1-2; CDR3 DNA: TGTGCCAGCAGTTTATTTACTATATCTTACCCTAACTATGGCTACACCTTC; CDR3 protein: CASSLFTISYPNYGYTF
D gene: .; clone size: .; V gene: TRBV6-1; J gene: TRBJ2-7; CDR3 DNA: TGTGCCAGCAGCCCCCAGGGGGGGGCCTACGAGCAGTACTTC; CDR3 protein: CASSPQGGAYEQYF
D gene: .; clone size: .; V gene: TRBV6-2/TRBV6-3; J gene: TRBJ1-1; CDR3 DNA: TGTGCCAGCAGTTCAGCCCTTAGGGGCACTGAAGCTTTCTTT; CDR3 protein: CASSSALRGTEAFF
D gene: .; clone size: .; V gene: TRBV11-2; J gene: TRBJ2-7; CDR3 DNA: TGTGCCAGCAGCTTTCCAGCGGGTTACGAGCAGTACTTC; CDR3 protein: CASSFPAGYEQYF